Detailed here is one TCR beta chain. The antigen remains unidentified. The CDR3 sequence is 14 residues long. Deletions cut 1 base from V and 9 bases from J, with 13 bases between. The germline gives CDR1 SGHTA, CDR2 FQGNSA. TCRdb re-analysed the 5' RACE reads in MiXCR, keeping a single row per CDR3 protein. The repertoire holds about 55,000 distinct CDR3 sequences, with 9% to 9.5% as singletons. The data stem from a study of T-cell memory formation after mild COVID-19. Study as a whole: Most TCR clusters belonged to a single donor. Findings and caveats of the study: Contracting clones from day 15 to 85 had balanced CD4/CD8; later expanders favoured CD4+. The appearance of some responding clones in pre-infection memory suggested that cross-reactive memory joined.

The gene calls are TRBV7-2 and TRBJ1-5; unclear D gene. This TCR was recovered from a man younger than 35 who had mild COVID-19 (a few samples of this study predate the infection). Cell type and time point are not known. Material: PBMCs or a T cell subset sorted from them (not recorded which). Here the CDR3 DNA reads TGTGCCAGCAGCTTAGGGACCCCTGGCCGGCCCCAGCATTTT. Protein sequence: CASSLGTPGRPQHF.